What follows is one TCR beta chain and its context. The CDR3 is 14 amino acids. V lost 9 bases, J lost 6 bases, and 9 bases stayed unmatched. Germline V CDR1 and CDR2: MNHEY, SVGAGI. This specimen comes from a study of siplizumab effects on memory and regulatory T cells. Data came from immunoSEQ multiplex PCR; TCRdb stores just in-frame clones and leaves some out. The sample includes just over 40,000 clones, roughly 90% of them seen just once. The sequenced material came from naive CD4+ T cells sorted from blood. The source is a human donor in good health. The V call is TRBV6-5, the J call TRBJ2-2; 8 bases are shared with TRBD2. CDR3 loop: CASRREGDAGELFF. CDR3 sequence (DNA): TGTGCCAGTCGTCGGGAGGGGGATGCCGGGGAGCTGTTTTTT.